Below, 3 T cell receptor beta chains from the same sample are listed, as sequenced in a study of sequential checkpoint blockade in melanoma. Profiling relied on immunoSEQ multiplex PCR, and the TCRdb table lists in-frame clones only, not all of them. The sample has approximately 3,200 clones, 16% seen once. Specified treatment: randomized to nivolumab then ipilimumab (arm A) or the reverse (arm B). The specimen was tumor tissue (inferred from file names), collected from a patient given nivolumab and ipilimumab in sequence. The origin of the receptors is a human donor with melanoma.

This clone appeared a few times. The chain has TRBV14 and TRBJ2-1; 8 bases match TRBD2. The V segment lost 5 bases and the J segment 6 bases; nucleotides outside the gene matches: 9. Germline V gives CDR1 SGHDN, CDR2 FVKESK. The CDR3 is 15 residues long. CDR3: CASSSRGAGGNEQFF. As DNA, the CDR3 is TGTGCCAGCAGCTCCCGGGGGGCGGGGGGCAATGAGCAGTTCTTC.

The rearrangement links TRBV29-1 to TRBJ2-7; 7 bases are a match to TRBD2. Per germline, CDR1 SQVTM and CDR2 ANQGSEA. Losses at the gene ends were 4 bases for V and 3 bases for J; bases not matched to a gene: 9. The CDR3 loop spans 14 amino acids. CDR3 loop: CSVGSGEGRYEQYF. In DNA, the CDR3 is TGCAGCGTTGGATCGGGGGAGGGTCGCTACGAGCAGTACTTC.

The rearrangement joins TRBV6-8 to TRBJ1-1; unclear D gene. Germline values: CDR1 MNHGY, CDR2 SAAAGT. This CDR3 has 15 amino acids. Trimming took 0 bases from V and 1 from J, leaving 9 bases between them. The CDR3 nucleotides are TGTGCCAGCAGTTACTCGACACACGGGAACACTGAAGCTTTCTTT. It encodes CASSYSTHGNTEAFF.